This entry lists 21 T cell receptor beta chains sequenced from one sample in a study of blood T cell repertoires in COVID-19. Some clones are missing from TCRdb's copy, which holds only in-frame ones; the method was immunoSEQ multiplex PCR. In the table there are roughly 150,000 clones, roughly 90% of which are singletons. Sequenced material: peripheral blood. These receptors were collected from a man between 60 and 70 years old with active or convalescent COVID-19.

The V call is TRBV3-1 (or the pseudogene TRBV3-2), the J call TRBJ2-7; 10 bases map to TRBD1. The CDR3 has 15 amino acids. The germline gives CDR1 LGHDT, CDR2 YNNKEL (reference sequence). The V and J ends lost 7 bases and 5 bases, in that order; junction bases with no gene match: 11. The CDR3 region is CASTRQGALYHEQYF. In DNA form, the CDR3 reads TGTGCCAGCACTCGACAGGGGGCGTTGTACCACGAGCAGTACTTC.

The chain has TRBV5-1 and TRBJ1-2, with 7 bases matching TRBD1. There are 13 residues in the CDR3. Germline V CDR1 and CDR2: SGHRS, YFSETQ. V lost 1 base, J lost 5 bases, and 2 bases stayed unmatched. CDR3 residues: CASSLTGEYGYTF. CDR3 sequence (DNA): TGCGCCAGCAGCTTGACAGGGGAGTATGGCTACACCTTC.

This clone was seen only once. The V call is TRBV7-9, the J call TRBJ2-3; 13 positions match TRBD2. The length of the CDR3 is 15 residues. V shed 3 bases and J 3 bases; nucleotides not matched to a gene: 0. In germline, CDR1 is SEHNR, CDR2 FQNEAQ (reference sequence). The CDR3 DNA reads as TGTGCCAGCAGCTTGACTAGCGGGAGGACAGATACGCAGTATTTT. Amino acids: CASSLTSGRTDTQYF.

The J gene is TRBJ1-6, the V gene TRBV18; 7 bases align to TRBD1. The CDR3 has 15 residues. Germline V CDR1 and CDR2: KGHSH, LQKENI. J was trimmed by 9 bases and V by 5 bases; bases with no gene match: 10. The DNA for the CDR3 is TGTGCCAGCTCAGCCGCCACAGGGGAGGTTTCACCCCTCCACTTT. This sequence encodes CASSAATGEVSPLHF.

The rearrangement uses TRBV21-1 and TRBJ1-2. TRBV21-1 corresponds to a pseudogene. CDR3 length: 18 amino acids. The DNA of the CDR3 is TGTGCCAGCAGCAAAAAGGCGAGGGAAAGGGATTCTAACTATGGCTACACCTTC. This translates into CASSKKARERDSNYGYTF.

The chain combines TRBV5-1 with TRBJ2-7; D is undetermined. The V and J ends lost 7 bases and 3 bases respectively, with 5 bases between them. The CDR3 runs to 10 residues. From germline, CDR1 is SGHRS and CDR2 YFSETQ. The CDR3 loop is CASPIYEQYF. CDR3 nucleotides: TGCGCCAGCCCAATCTACGAGCAGTACTTC.

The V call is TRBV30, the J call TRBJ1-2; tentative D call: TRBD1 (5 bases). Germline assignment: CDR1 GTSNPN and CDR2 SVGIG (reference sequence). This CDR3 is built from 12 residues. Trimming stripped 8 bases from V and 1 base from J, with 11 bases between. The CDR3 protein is CALETVNYGYTF. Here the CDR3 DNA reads TGTGCCCTGGAGACAGTTAACTATGGCTACACCTTC. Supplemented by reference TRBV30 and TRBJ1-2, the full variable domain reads SQTIHQWPATLVQPVGSPLSLECTVEGTSNPNLYWYRQAAGRGLQLLFYSVGIGQISSEVPQNLSASRPQDRQFILSSKKLLLSDSGFYLCALETVNYGYTFGSGTRLTVV.

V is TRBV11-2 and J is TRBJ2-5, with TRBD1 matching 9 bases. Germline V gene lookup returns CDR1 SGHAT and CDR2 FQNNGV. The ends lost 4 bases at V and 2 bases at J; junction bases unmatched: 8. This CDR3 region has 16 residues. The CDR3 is CASSSRRDRVQETQYF. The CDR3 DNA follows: TGTGCCAGCAGCTCTCGCCGGGACAGGGTGCAAGAGACCCAGTACTTC.

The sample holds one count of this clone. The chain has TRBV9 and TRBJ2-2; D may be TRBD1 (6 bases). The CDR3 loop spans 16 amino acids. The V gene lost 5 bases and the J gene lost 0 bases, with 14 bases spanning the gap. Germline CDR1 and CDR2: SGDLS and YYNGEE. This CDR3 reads CASSLRQVANTGELFF. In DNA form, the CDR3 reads TGTGCCAGCAGTCTTCGACAGGTCGCGAACACCGGGGAGCTGTTTTTT.

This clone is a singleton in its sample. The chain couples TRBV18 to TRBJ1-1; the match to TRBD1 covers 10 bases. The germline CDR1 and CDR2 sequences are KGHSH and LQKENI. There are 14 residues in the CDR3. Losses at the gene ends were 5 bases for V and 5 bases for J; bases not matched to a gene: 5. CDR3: CASSAGQGITEAFF. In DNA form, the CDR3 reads TGTGCCAGCTCAGCGGGACAGGGGATAACTGAAGCTTTCTTT.

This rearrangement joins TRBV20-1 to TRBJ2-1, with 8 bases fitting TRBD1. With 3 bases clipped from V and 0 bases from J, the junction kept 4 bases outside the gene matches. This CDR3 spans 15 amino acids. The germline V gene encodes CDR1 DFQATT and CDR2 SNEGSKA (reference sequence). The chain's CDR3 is CSASPTGGSYNEQFF. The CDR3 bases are TGCAGTGCTAGTCCTACAGGGGGCTCCTACAATGAGCAGTTCTTC.

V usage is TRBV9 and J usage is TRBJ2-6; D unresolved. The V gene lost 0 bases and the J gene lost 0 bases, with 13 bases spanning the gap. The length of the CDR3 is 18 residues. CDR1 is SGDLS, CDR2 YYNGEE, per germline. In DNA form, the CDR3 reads TGTGCCAGCAGCGTAGCGGTCGGGTTCAGCTCTGGGGCCAACGTCCTGACTTTC. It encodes CASSVAVGFSSGANVLTF.

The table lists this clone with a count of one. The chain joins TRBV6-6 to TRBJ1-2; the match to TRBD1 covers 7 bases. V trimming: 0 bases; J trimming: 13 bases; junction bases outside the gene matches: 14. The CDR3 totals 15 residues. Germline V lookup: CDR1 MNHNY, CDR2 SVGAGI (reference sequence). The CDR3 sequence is CASSYSTGAGPVVTF. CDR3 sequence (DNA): TGTGCCAGCAGTTACTCAACAGGGGCCGGGCCAGTTGTCACCTTC.

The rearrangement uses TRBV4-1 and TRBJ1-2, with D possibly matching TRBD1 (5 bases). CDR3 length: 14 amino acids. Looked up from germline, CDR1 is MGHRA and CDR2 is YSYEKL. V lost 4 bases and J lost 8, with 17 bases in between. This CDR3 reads CASSPWGDPRGYTF. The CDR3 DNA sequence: TGCGCCAGCAGCCCTTGGGGCGACCCTCGGGGCTACACCTTC.

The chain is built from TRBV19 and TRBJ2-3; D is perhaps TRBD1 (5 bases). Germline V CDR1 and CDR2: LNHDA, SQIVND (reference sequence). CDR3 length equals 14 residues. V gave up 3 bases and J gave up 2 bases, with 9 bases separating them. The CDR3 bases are TGTGCCAGTAGTATTCAGGGAAACACAGATACGCAGTATTTT. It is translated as CASSIQGNTDTQYF.

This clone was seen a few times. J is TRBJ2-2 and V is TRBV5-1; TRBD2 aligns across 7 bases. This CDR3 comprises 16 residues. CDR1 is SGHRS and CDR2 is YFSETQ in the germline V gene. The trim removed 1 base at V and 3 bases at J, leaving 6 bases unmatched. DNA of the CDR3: TGCGCCAGCAGCTTGTCGGGGAGGGCGGACACCGGGGAGCTGTTTTTT. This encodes CASSLSGRADTGELFF.

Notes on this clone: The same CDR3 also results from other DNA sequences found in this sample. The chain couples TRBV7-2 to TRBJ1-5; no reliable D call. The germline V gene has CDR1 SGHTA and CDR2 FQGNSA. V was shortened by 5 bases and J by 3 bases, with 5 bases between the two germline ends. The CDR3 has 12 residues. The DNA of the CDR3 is TGTGCCAGCAGCCCGTACAATCAGCCCCAGCATTTT. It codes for CASSPYNQPQHF.

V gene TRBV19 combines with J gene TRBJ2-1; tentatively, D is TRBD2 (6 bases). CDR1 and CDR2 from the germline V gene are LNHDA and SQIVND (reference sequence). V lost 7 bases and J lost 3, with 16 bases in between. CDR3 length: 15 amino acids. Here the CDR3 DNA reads TGTGCCAGTAAGAGAGGCTGGGGGGACTACAATGAGCAGTTCTTC. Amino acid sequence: CASKRGWGDYNEQFF. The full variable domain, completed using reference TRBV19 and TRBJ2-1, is DGGITQSPKYLFRKEGQNVTLSCEQNLNHDAMYWYRQDPGQGLRLIYYSQIVNDFQKGDIAEGYSVSREKKESFPLTVTSAQKNPTAFYLCASKRGWGDYNEQFFGPGTRLTVL.

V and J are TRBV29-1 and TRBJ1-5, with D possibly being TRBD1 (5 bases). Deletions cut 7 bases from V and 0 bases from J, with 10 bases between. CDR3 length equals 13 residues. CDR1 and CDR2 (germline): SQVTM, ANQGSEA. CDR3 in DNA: TGCAGCGCGACAGTAAATAGCAATCAGCCCCAGCATTTT. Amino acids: CSATVNSNQPQHF.

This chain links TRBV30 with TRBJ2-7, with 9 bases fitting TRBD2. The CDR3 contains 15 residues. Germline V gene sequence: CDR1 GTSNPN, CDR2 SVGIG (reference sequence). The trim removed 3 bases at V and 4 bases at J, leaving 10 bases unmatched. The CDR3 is CAWSVGLAGPYEQYF. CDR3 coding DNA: TGTGCCTGGAGCGTGGGTCTAGCGGGACCTTACGAGCAGTACTTC.

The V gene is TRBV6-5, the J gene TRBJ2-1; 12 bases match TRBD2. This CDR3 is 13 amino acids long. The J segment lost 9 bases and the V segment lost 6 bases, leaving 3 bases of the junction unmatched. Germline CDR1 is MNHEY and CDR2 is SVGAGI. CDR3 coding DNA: TGTGCCAGCAGGACTAGCGGGGGACTTGAGCAGTTCTTC. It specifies CASRTSGGLEQFF.